This T cell receptor (beta chain) was obtained from a study of blood T cell repertoires in COVID-19. About the research overall: In each case, the material was cDNA or gDNA derived from T cells, B-cell-depleted T cells, or PBMCs.

Source study methods: Reference gene primers were amplified, and this amplification served to estimate nucleated cell counts. Sequencing was performed with immunoSEQ multiplex PCR; in TCRdb, only in-frame clones are kept and a portion is missing. The DNA was the basis for D and trimming; V, J and clone size are from that table. Here the sample spans approximately 71,000 clones, 80% to 90% being singletons. Trimming left V 6 bases short and J 9 bases short, with 14 bases between. The CDR3 sequence is 12 residues long. J is TRBJ1-2 and V is TRBV12-3 or TRBV12-4; maybe TRBD1 (5 bases). The sample was peripheral blood. This receptor was taken from a human donor in a cohort sampled during active COVID-19. The CDR3: CASRQGLRSYTF. In DNA, the CDR3 is TGTGCCAGCAGGCAGGGCCTGCGGAGCTACACCTTC.